This T cell receptor beta chain was sequenced during a study of blood T cells in healthy people across ages. Concerning this clonotype itself: Its specificity is unknown.

General study findings and limits: PBMC samples, being unsorted, prevented any conclusive comparison of naive and antigen-experienced cells.

Next came a second PCR, run for about 7 to 12 cycles, which used a sample-barcoded 5' primer along with a J-beta primer mix. Each CDR3 protein gets one entry after TCRdb re-called the 5' RACE reads with MiXCR. The data hold more than 1,400,000 distinct CDR3 sequences, with 42% observed a single time. The sequence derives from a woman younger than 30 in good health. Sequenced input: blood.

The CDR3 bases are TGTGCCAGCAGCCAAGGCCGTACCGGGAATGAGCAGTTCTTC. Its protein is CASSQGRTGNEQFF. V gene TRBV3-1 combines with J gene TRBJ2-1; no firm D call. CDR1 LGHDT and CDR2 YNNKEL come from the germline V gene (reference sequence). The germline V and J ends were trimmed by 1 base and 7 bases, with 11 bases remaining between them. The CDR3 runs to 14 residues.